This T cell receptor (beta chain) was recovered during a study of immune evolution from preneoplasia to lung adenocarcinoma. Comments on this clone: The antigen is not known.

Only in-frame clones appear in the TCRdb table, and some are missing; sequencing was by immunoSEQ multiplex PCR. The repertoire consists of about 9,500 clones, with nearly 90% occurring once and the leading ten covering approximately 2.2%. After pathologic assessment, macro-dissection selected premalignant or tumor cells for extraction. Study outcomes and limitations: Later-stage lesions seemingly showed higher T cell density and diversity than normal lung.

This receptor was taken from a person aged 70 to 85 with invasive lung adenocarcinoma. Specimen: FFPE invasive lung adenocarcinoma tissue.

This CDR3 reads CASSYPGAGKGYTF. In DNA form, the CDR3 reads TGTGCCAGCAGCTACCCCGGGGCAGGGAAAGGCTACACCTTC. The rearrangement links TRBV7-9 to TRBJ1-2, with D possibly being TRBD1 (5 bases). V dropped 4 bases and J dropped 8 bases, with 17 bases sitting between them. There are 14 residues in the CDR3. Germline V CDR1 and CDR2: SEHNR, FQNEAQ (reference sequence).